This TCR beta chain was observed in a study of blood T cell repertoires in COVID-19. Data came from immunoSEQ multiplex PCR; TCRdb stores just in-frame clones and leaves some out. The repertoire holds some 170,000 clones, roughly 87% seen once, with roughly 1.4% in the top ten. This clone was seen just once. Germline CDR1 MNHEY, CDR2 SMNVEV (reference sequence). V gave up 6 bases and J gave up 6 bases; unmatched junction bases: 11. The CDR3 has 16 residues. This clonotype was obtained from a woman in her fifties or sixties with acute or convalescent COVID-19. The sample was peripheral blood. This chain connects TRBV27 to TRBJ2-2, with 9 bases lining up with TRBD2. CDR3 bases: TGTGCCAGCAGCCAGGCTAGCGGGAAGATGTCCGGGGAGCTGTTTTTT. It translates to CASSQASGKMSGELFF.